This T cell receptor (beta chain) is drawn from a study of blood T cell repertoires in COVID-19. CDR3 size: 16 residues. The junction had 8 bases not matched to a gene; V was cut back by 2 bases and J by 3 bases. Germline CDR1 and CDR2: LGHNA and YSLEER. Sequencing was performed with immunoSEQ multiplex PCR; in TCRdb, only in-frame clones are kept and a portion is missing. The profile shows about 36,000 clones, roughly four fifths of them singletons. The V gene is TRBV4-3, the J gene TRBJ1-2, with TRBD1 matching 8 bases. Material: peripheral blood. The receptor was derived from a human donor in a cohort sampled during active or convalescent COVID-19. The donor label of this sample is uncertain. This CDR3 is CASSQYGQGGDYGYTF. The CDR3 coding sequence is TGCGCCAGCAGCCAATACGGACAGGGAGGGGACTATGGCTACACCTTC.